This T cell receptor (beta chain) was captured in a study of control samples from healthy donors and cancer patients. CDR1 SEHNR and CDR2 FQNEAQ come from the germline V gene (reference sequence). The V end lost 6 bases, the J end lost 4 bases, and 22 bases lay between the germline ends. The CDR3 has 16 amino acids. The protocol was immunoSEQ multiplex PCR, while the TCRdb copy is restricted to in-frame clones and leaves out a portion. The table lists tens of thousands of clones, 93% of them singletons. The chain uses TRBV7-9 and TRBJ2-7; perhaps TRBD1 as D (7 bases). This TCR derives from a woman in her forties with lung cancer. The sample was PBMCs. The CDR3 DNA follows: TGTGCCAGCAGTCAACCTGGCGGAGGGGGCGCGTACGAGCAGTACTTC. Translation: CASSQPGGGGAYEQYF.